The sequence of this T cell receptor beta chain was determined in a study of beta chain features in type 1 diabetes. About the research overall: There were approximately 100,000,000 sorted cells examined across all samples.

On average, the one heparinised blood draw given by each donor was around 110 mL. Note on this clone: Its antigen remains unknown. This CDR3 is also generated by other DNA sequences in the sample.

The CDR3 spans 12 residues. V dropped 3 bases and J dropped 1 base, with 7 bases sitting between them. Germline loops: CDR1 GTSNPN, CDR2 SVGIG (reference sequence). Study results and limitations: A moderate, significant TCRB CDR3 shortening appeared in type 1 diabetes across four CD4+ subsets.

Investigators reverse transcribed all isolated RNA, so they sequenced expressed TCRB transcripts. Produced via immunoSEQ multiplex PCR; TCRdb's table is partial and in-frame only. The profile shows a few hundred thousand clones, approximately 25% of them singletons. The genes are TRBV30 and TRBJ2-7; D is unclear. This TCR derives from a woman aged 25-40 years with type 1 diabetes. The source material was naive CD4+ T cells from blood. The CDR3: CAWSPSSYEQYF. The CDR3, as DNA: TGTGCCTGGAGCCCCAGTTCCTACGAGCAGTACTTC.